This record concerns one T cell receptor (beta chain) sequence. The antigen is undetermined. Other nucleotide sequences in the sample specify the same CDR3. The germline V and J ends were trimmed by 1 base and 2 bases, with 6 bases remaining between them. Germline values: CDR1 SGHDT, CDR2 YYEEEE. The CDR3 spans 13 residues. The PCR employed 60 Vbeta primers together with 13 Jbeta primers. Some clones are missing from TCRdb's copy, which holds only in-frame ones; the method was immunoSEQ multiplex PCR. The sample contains over 55,000 clones, around 87% of which appear only once. This entry is derived from a study of cytomegalovirus exposure and HLA in healthy donors. Study results and caveats: Among TCR sequences, most were rare, though some public TCRs appeared in many donors. Under in vitro conditions, a few CMV-associated chains were confirmed as specific for CMV antigens.

This chain connects TRBV5-6 to TRBJ1-2; D unclear. Sequenced sample: PBMCs. This clonotype was sampled from a man between 18 and 35 years old in good health and CMV-seronegative. Here the CDR3 DNA reads TGTGCCAGCAGCTTGACAGACAACTATGGCTACACCTTC. Its protein is CASSLTDNYGYTF.